One sample yielded the 9 T cell receptor beta chains listed below, sequenced in a study of tumor and adjacent non-tumor tissue in lung cancer. The template was RNA from unsorted bulk tissue. TCRbeta libraries were built with three rounds of nested PCR, modified from ARM-PCR. TCRdb itself ran the multiplex PCR reads through MiXCR, one entry per CDR3 protein. The top ten clones hold 15% to 20% of a sample with roughly 150,000 distinct CDR3 sequences, approximately 70% of them seen once. The sample taken for sequencing was lung tumor tissue. All receptors derive from a man aged 55 to 70 with small cell lung cancer.

This clonotype has only a few counts. The rearrangement uses TRBV7-8 and TRBJ2-7; 9 bases map to TRBD2. Germline V gives CDR1 SGHVS, CDR2 FQNEAQ. The CDR3 has 13 residues. The V gene end was trimmed by 4 bases and the J gene end by 6 bases; junction bases not matched to a gene: 4. CDR3 DNA: TGTGCCAGCAGCTCGGGGACTAGCAGCGAGCAGTACTTC. Its translation is CASSSGTSSEQYF.

This clonotype was counted ten times or more. The J gene is TRBJ2-3, the V gene TRBV20-1; 9 bases map to TRBD1. The V and J ends lost 6 bases and 3 bases, in that order; junction bases with no gene match: 7. Germline V lookup: CDR1 DFQATT, CDR2 SNEGSKA (reference sequence). CDR3 length: 14 amino acids. The CDR3 sequence is CSATDRGETDTQYF. CDR3 DNA sequence: TGCAGTGCAACCGACAGGGGGGAAACAGATACGCAGTATTTT.

Regarding this clonotype: This may stem from a read error, because a much larger clone lies one nucleotide away. The chain uses TRBV20-1 and TRBJ2-7; 8 nucleotides line up with TRBD2. CDR1 DFQATT and CDR2 SNEGSKA come from the germline V gene (reference sequence). The length of the CDR3 is 12 residues. CDR3 nucleotide sequence: TGCAATGCTAGTCAAGCGGGAGACGAGCAGTACTTC. It is translated as CNASQAGDEQYF.

This clonotype was seen once. A much larger clone lies a single base off, so this may be a read error. The chain joins TRBV5-4 to TRBJ2-1; D remains ambiguous. CDR1 is SGHNT, CDR2 YYREEE, per germline (reference sequence). This CDR3 is built from 12 residues. The DNA for the CDR3 is TGTGCCATCAGCCGGGCGCGCAATGAGCAGTTCTTC. It translates to CAISRARNEQFF.

The V call is TRBV6-2 or TRBV6-3, the J call TRBJ2-7, with D perhaps being TRBD1 or TRBD2 (6 bases each). Germline-derived CDR1 and CDR2 are MNHEY and SVGEGT. The CDR3 is made up of 15 amino acids. Trimming took off 2 bases at V and 0 bases at J, with 11 bases between the two ends. CDR3 in amino acids: CASSYGRGPSYEQYF. The CDR3 coding sequence is TGTGCCAGCAGTTACGGACGGGGGCCCTCCTACGAGCAGTACTTC.

This clonotype was counted many times. CDR3 coding DNA: TGCGCCAGCAGCTTGATAGGTCACACCGGGGAGCTGTTTTTT. It translates to CASSLIGHTGELFF. This sequence joins TRBV5-1 and TRBJ2-2; D ambiguous. CDR1 SGHRS and CDR2 YFSETQ come from the germline V gene. The CDR3 contains 14 residues. V lost 1 base to trimming and J lost 3 bases, with 7 bases between them.

This clonotype was observed a few times. The V gene is TRBV6-1, the J gene TRBJ2-2; D unclear. Germline values: CDR1 MNHNS, CDR2 SASEGT. The length of the CDR3 is 12 residues. V was trimmed by 6 bases and J by 4 bases, leaving 6 bases between them. As DNA, the CDR3 is TGTGCCAGCAGGTGGGGCACCGGGGAGCTGTTTTTT. It yields the protein CASRWGTGELFF.

As for this clonotype: The germline gene is not matched at one end of the junction; a read error may be the cause. The rearrangement uses TRBV6-5 and TRBJ2-7; 10 bases line up with TRBD2. Germline CDR1 is MNHEY and CDR2 is SVGAGI. This CDR3 spans 15 amino acids. The CDR3 nucleotides read TGTGCCAGCAGTTCTAAGGGACTAGCGCCCTACGAGCAGGACTTC. It yields the protein CASSSKGLAPYEQDF.

This clonotype was seen a few times. The junction departs from the called germline gene at one end, perhaps through a read error. The V gene is TRBV11-2, the J gene TRBJ2-7, with 8 positions matching TRBD2. This CDR3 has 15 amino acids. CDR1 is SGHAT, CDR2 FQNNGV, per germline. CDR3 coding DNA: TGTGCCAGCAACTTAGCGGGGACAAGGGACTACGAGCAGTACTTC. This gives the protein CASNLAGTRDYEQYF.